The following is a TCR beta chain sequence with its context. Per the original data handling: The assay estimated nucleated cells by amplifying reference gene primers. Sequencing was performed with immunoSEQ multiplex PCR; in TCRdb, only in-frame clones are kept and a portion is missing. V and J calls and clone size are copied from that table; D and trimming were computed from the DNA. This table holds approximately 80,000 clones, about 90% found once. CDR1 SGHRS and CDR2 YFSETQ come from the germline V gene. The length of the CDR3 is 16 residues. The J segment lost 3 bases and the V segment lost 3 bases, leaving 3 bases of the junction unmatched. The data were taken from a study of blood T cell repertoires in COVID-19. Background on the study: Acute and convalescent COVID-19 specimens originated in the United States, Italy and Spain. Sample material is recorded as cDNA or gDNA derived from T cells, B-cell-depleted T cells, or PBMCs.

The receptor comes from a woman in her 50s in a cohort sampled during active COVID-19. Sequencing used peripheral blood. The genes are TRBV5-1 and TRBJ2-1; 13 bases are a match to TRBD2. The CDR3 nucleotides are TGCGCCAGCAGCTCCAGGACTAGCGGGAGCTACAATGAGCAGTTCTTC. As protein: CASSSRTSGSYNEQFF.